This T cell receptor (beta chain) was documented in a study of blood T cells in healthy people across ages. Through a sample-barcoded 5' primer and a J-beta primer mix, a second PCR was run for about 6 to 11 cycles. TCRdb used MiXCR to reprocess the 5' RACE reads, holding one entry per CDR3 protein. The sample records about 830,000 distinct CDR3 sequences, 55% to 65% being singletons. No fewer than 6 million PBMCs went into each sample. CDR1 DFQATT and CDR2 SNEGSKA come from the germline V gene (reference sequence). This CDR3 comprises 12 residues. This clonotype was seen a handful of times. This receptor was obtained from a man aged 25-45 years in good health. The chain couples TRBV20-1 to TRBJ2-7; 8 positions agree with TRBD1. The J call may be incorrect, as the DNA end agrees better with TRBJ2-5. Sample: blood. In nucleotides, the CDR3 is TGCAGTGTTAACAGGGGGGAAGAGACCCAGTACTTC. The encoded protein is CSVNRGEETQYF.